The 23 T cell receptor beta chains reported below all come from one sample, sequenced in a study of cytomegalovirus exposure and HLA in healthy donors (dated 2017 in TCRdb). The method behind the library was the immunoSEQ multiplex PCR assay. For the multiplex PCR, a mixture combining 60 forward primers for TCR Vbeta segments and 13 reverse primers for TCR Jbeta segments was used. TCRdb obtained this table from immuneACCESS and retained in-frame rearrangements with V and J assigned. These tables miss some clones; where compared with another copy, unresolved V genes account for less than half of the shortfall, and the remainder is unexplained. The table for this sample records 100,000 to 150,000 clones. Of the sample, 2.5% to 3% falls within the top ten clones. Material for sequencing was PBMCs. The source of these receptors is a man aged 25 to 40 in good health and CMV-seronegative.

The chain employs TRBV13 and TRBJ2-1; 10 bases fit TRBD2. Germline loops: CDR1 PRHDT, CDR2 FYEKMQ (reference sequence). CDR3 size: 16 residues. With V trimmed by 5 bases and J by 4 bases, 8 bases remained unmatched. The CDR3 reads CASSPPTSGTYNEQFF. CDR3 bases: TGTGCCAGCAGCCCACCCACTAGCGGGACGTACAATGAGCAGTTCTTC. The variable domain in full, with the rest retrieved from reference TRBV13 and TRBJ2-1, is AAGVIQSPRHLIKEKRETATLKCYPIPRHDTVYWYQQGPGQDPQFLISFYEKMQSDKGSIPDRFSAQQFSDYHSELNMSSLELGDSALYFCASSPPTSGTYNEQFFGPGTRLTVL.

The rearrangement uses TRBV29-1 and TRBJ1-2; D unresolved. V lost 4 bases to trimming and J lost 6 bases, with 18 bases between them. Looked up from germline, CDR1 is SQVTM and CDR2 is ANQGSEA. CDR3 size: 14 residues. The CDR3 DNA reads TGCAGCGTTGGCCCTAGGCGCGGTTTTGATGGCTACACCTTC. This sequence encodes CSVGPRRGFDGYTF.

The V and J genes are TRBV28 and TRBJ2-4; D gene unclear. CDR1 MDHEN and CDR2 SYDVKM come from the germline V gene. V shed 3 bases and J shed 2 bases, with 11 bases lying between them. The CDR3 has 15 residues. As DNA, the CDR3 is TGTGCCAGCAGTTTTCGGGTGAGGACCAAAAACATTCAGTACTTC. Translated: CASSFRVRTKNIQYF.

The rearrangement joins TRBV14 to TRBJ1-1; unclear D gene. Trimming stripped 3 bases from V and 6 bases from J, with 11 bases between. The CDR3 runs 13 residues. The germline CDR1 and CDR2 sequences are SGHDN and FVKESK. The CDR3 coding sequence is TGTGCCAGCAGCCAGGGCTCCTTCCCTGAAGCTTTCTTT. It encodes CASSQGSFPEAFF.

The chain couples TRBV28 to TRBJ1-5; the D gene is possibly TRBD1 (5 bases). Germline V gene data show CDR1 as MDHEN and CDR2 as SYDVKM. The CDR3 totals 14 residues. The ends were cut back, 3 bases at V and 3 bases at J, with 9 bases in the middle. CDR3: CASSFGGYNQPQHF. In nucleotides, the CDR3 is TGTGCCAGCAGTTTCGGGGGATACAATCAGCCCCAGCATTTT.

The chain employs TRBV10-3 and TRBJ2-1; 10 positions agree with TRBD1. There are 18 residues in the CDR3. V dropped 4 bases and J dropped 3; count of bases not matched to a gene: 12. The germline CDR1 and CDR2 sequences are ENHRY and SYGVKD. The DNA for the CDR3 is TGTGCCATCAGTGGACCGAATTCCGGGACAGGGGTCTACAATGAGCAGTTCTTC. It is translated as CAISGPNSGTGVYNEQFF.

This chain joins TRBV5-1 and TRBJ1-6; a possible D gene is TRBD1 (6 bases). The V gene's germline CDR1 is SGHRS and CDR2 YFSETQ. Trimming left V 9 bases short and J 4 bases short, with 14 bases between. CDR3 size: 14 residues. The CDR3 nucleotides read TGCGCCACCTTATTCGGACAGTATAATTCACCCCTCCACTTT. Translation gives CATLFGQYNSPLHF.

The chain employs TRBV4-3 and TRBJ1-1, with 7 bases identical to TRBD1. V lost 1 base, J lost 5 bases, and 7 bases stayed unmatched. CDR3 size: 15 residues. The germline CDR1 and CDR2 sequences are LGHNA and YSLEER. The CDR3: CASSQGIQGRTEAFF. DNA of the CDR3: TGCGCCAGCAGCCAAGGTATACAGGGGCGGACTGAAGCTTTCTTT.

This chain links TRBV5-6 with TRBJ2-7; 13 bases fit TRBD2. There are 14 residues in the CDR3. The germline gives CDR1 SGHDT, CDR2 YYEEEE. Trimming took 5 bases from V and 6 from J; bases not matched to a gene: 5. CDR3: CASSPGLAGIEQYF. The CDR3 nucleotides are TGTGCCAGCAGTCCGGGACTAGCGGGAATCGAGCAGTACTTC.

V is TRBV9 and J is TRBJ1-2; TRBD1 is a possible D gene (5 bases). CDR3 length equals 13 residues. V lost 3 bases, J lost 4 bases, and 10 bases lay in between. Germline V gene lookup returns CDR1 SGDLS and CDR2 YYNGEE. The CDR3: CASSAGGGYGYTF. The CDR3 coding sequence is TGTGCCAGCAGCGCGGGGGGGGGCTATGGCTACACCTTC.

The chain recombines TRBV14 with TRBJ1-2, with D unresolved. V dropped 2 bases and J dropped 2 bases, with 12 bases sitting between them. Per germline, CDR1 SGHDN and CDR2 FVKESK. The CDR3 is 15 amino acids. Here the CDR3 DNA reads TGTGCCAGCAGCCAATACGCGCGGGAAAACTATGGCTACACCTTC. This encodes CASSQYARENYGYTF.

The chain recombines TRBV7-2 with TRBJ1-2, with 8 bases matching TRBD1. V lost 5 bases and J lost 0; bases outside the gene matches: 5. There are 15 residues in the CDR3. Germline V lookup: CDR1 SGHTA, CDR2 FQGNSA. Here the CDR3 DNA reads TGTGCCAGCAGCCTCGGACAGGGAACTAACTATGGCTACACCTTC. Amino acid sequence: CASSLGQGTNYGYTF. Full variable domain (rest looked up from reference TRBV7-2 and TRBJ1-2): GAGVSQSPSNKVTEKGKDVELRCDPISGHTALYWYRQSLGQGLEFLIYFQGNSAPDKSGLPSDRFSAERTGGSVSTLTIQRTQQEDSAVYLCASSLGQGTNYGYTFGSGTRLTVV.

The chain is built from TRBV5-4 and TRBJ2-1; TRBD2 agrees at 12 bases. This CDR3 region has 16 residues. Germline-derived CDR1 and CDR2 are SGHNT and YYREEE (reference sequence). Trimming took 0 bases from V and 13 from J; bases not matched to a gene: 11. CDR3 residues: CASSLGGTSGPLGQFF. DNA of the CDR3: TGTGCCAGCAGCTTGGGGGGGACTAGCGGGCCATTGGGACAGTTCTTC.

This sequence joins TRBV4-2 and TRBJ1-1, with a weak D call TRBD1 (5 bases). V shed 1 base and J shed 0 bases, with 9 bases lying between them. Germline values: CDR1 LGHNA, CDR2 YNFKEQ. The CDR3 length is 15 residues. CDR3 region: CASSQGGRMNTEAFF. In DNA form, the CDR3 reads TGTGCCAGCAGCCAAGGGGGCAGAATGAACACTGAAGCTTTCTTT.

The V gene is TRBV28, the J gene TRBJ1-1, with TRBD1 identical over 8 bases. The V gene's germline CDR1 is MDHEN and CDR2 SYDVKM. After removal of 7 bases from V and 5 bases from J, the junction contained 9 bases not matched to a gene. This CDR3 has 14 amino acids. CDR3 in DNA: TGTGCCAGCACCTCGGACAGGGAGGGGACTGAAGCTTTCTTT. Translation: CASTSDREGTEAFF.

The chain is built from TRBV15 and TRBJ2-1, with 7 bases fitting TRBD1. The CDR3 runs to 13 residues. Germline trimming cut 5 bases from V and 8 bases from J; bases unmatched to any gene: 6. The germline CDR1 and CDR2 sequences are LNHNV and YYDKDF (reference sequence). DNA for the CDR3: TGTGCCACCAGCCCAGGGGGTTTCGATGAGCAGTTCTTC. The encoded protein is CATSPGGFDEQFF.

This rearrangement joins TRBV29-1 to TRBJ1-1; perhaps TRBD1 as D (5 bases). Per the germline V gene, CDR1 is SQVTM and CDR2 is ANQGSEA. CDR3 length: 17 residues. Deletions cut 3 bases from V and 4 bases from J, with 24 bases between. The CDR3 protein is CSVDLLVPPSGGTEAFF. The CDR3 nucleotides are TGCAGCGTTGACCTATTAGTCCCCCCGTCGGGGGGCACTGAAGCTTTCTTT.

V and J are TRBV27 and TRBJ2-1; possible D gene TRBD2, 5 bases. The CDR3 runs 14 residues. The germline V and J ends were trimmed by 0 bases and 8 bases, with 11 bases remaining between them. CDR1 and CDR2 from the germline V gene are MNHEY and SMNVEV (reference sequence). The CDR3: CASSLSLWEHEQFF. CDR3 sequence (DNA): TGTGCCAGCAGTTTATCGCTTTGGGAGCATGAGCAGTTCTTC.

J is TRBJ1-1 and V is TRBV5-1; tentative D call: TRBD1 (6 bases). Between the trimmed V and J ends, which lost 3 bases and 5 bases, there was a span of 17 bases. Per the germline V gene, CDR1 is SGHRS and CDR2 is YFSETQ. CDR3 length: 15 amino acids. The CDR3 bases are TGCGCCAGCAGCTGGGCCGACAGGCTTGGAACTGAAGCTTTCTTT. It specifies CASSWADRLGTEAFF. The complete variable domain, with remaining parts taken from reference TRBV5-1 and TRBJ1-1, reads KAGVTQTPRYLIKTRGQQVTLSCSPISGHRSVSWYQQTPGQGLQFLFEYFSETQRNKGNFPGRFSGRQFSNSRSEMNVSTLELGDSALYLCASSWADRLGTEAFFGQGTRLTVV.

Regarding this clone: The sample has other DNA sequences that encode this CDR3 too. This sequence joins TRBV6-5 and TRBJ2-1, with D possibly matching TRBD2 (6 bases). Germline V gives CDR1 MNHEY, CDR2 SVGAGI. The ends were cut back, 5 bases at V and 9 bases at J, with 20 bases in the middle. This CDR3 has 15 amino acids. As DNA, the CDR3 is TGTGCCAGCAGTCTACTAGCAGGAGGGCCCTCTGAGCAGTTCTTC. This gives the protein CASSLLAGGPSEQFF.

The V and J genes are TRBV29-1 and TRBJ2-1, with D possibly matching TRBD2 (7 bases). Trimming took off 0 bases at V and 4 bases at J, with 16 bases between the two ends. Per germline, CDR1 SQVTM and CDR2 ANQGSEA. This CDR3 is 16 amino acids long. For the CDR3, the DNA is TGCAGCGTTGAAGATCCCTCGGGGGGCGGTTACAATGAGCAGTTCTTC. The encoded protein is CSVEDPSGGGYNEQFF.

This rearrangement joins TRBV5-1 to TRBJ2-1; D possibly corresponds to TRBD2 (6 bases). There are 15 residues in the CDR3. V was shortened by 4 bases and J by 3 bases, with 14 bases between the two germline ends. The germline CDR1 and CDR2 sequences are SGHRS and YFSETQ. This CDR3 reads CASSPAGLLYNEQFF. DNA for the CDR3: TGCGCCAGCAGCCCCGCTGGACTACTCTACAATGAGCAGTTCTTC.

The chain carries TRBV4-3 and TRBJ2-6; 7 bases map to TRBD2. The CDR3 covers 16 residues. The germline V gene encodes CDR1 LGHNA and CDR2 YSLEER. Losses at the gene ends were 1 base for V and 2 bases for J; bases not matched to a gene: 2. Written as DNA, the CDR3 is TGCGCCAGCAGCCAAGGGGGGGGAACTGGGGCCAACGTCCTGACTTTC. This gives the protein CASSQGGGTGANVLTF.